This TCR beta chain was captured in a study of vaccination effects on CD4 cells after COVID-19. For this clone: Its antigen remains unidentified.

Here immunoSEQ multiplex PCR was the method, and the copy in TCRdb shows in-frame clones only, minus some. This repertoire shows 50,000 to 70,000 clones, around 79% found once; its top ten account for about 2.4%. The germline V gene has CDR1 SNHLY and CDR2 FYNNEI. The CDR3 loop spans 14 amino acids. Deletions cut 4 bases from V and 4 bases from J, with 13 bases between. The culture ran for around nine days, and then CD4+ T cells were isolated. Participants got two doses of BNT162b2 or mRNA-1273 vaccine. The receptor comes from a human donor who received a COVID-19 vaccine. The J gene is TRBJ1-1, the V gene TRBV2; unclear D gene. The specimen comprised CD4+ T cells from PBMCs cultured without peptide, sampled after COVID-19 vaccination. CDR3 loop: CASSGSLSGTEAFF. CDR3 DNA: TGTGCCAGCAGTGGTAGCTTGTCAGGCACTGAAGCTTTCTTT.